This TCR beta chain was found in a study of blood T cell repertoires in COVID-19 (TCRdb year 2020). Study-level background: Samples covering the acute and convalescent phases of COVID-19 were provided by collaborators in the United States, Italy and Spain. The repertoires were made available in a free public database intended to serve as a resource for research on the immune response to SARS-CoV-2. The sample metadata nearly always contained a de-identified subject ID, COVID-19 status, age in years and sex. Where available, HLA class I and class II types were taken from metadata supplied by the sample provider and were not determined by assay-based typing. Deeply sampled blood TCRbeta repertoires from subjects exposed to, actively infected with, or recovered from COVID-19 were included in the dataset. Samples were obtained from the ongoing ImmuneRACE study (first 160 participants) and from roughly 1,300 subjects provided by 6 global collaborators. The material from the prospective study consisted of cDNA or gDNA derived from T cells, B-cell-depleted T cells, or PBMCs.

Findings and caveats that apply to the study as a whole: How much clinical and demographic metadata was included differed by source and by participant, and the metadata was provided uncurated.

TCRbeta CDR3 regions were amplified from genomic DNA by means of the immunoSEQ Assay, a bias-controlled multiplex PCR. The original methods were these. Within the assay, amplification of reference gene primers was used to estimate how many nucleated cells each sample contained. Sequence reads were collapsed and filtered to measure the absolute abundance of every unique TCRbeta CDR3 rearrangement. Productive Simpson clonality was computed per sample as the square root of Simpson's diversity index over productive rearrangements. TCRdb took this table from immuneACCESS and kept in-frame rearrangements with V and J called. Such tables lack part of the clones; where checked against another copy, unresolved V genes explain under half of the gap, and the rest is unexplained. That table supplies the V and J calls and clone size; D and trimming were determined from the DNA. This sample comprises fewer than 350,000 clones, roughly 90% of them detected only once. 2.5% to 3% of the sample goes to the ten largest clones.

Many counts were recorded for this clone. Its specific antigen is unknown. Base qualities are not recorded, but no much larger clone differs from it by a single base. Participants in the prospective study were aged about 18 to 95 years, lived in some 24 United States geographic areas, and enrolled through a virtual design. To assign participants to cohorts, the prospective study relied on clinical history that participants themselves reported in a screening survey and a study questionnaire. Exposed participants had been in contact with someone with a PCR-confirmed or clinician-diagnosed COVID-19 case within 2 weeks of study entry. Each participant in the prospective study had whole blood, serum and a nasopharyngeal or oropharyngeal swab collected by mobile phlebotomists. Prospective study participants could optionally give additional blood draws and questionnaires over an approximately 2-month period. Blood samples from the prospective study were shipped frozen or at room temperature prior to DNA extraction.

The origin of this receptor is a man between 40 and 49 years old who had been exposed to COVID-19. What was sequenced was PBMCs or T cells enriched from blood (not recorded which).

The DNA sequence reads TGTGCCAGCAGCCTGAAGCGGGTATCGGATACGCAGTATTTT. Its translation is CASSLKRVSDTQYF. Recombination linked TRBV14 to TRBJ2-3; TRBD2 is a weak D gene call, 6 bases matching. CDR1 and CDR2, looked up from the germline V gene, are SGHDN and FVKESK. Including the terminal cysteine and phenylalanine, the CDR3 comprises 14 residues. Only the CDR3 DNA stays, 42 bases, in frame from base 1. Cut back by 4 bases and 6 bases, the V and J ends lie 14 bases apart.